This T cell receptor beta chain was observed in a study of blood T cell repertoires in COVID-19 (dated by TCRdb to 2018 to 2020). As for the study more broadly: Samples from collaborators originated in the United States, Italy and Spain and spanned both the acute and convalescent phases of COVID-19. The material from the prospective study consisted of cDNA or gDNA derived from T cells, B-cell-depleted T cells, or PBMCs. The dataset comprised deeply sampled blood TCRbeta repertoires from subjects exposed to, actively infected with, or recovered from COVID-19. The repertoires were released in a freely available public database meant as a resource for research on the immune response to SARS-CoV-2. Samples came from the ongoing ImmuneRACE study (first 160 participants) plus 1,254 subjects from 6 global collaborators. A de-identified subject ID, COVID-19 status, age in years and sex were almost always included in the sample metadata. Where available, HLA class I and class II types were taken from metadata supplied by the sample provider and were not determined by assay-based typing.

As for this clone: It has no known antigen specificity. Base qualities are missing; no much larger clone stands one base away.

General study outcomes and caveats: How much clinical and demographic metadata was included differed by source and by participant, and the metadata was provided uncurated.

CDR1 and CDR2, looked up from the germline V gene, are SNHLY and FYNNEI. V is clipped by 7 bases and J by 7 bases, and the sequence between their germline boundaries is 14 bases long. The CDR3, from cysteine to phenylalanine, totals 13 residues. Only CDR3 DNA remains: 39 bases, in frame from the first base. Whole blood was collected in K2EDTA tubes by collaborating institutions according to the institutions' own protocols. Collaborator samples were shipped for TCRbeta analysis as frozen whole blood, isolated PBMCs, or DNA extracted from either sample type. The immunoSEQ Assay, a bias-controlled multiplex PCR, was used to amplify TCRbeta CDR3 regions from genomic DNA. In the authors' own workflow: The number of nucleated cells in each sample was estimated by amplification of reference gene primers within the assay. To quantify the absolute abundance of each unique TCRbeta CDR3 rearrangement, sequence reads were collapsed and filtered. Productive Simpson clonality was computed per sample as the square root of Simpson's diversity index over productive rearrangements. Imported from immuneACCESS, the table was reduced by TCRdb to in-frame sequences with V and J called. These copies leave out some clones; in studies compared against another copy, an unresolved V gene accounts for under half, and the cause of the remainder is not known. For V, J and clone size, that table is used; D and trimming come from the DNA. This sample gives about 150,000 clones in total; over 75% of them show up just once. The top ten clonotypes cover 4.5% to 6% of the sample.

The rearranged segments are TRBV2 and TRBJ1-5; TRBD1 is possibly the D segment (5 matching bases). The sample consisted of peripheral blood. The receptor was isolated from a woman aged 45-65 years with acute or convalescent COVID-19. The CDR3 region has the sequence CASMRGADQPQHF. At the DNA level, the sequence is TGTGCCAGCATGCGGGGCGCCGACCAGCCCCAGCATTTT. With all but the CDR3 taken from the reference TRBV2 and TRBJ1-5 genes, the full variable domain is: EPEVTQTPSHQVTQMGQEVILRCVPISNHLYFYWYRQILGQKVEFLVSFYNNEISEKSEIFDDQFSVERPDGSNFTLKIRSTKLEDSAMYFCASMRGADQPQHFGDGTRLSIL.